This T cell receptor (beta chain) was sequenced in a study of OX40 agonist ivuxolimab in advanced cancers. About the research overall: An agonistic human IgG2 monoclonal antibody against OX40 (CD134) was given. Patients assigned to dose escalation were diagnosed with hepatocellular carcinoma, melanoma, renal cell or head and neck cancer. Patients in the trial were receiving intravenous ivuxolimab every 2 weeks, at doses of 0.01 to 10 mg/kg.

Some clones are missing from TCRdb's copy, which holds only in-frame ones; the method was immunoSEQ multiplex PCR. The sample lists just over 90,000 clones, around 90% occurring once. Study-level points and caveats: There was clonal expansion of CD4+ and CD8+ blood T cells by week 6 at 0.1 to 3.0 mg/kg.

The V segment lost 2 bases and the J segment 7 bases; nucleotides outside the gene matches: 5. This CDR3 is 14 amino acids long. Germline assignment: CDR1 SGDLS and CDR2 YYNGEE. As regards this clone: The antigen remains unidentified.

Source: CD4+ or CD8+ T cells sorted from blood, taken in a trial of the OX40 agonist ivuxolimab. This clonotype was sampled from an adult with an advanced solid tumor such as melanoma, head and neck, liver or kidney cancer. The J gene is TRBJ2-1, the V gene TRBV9; 8 bases align to TRBD1. DNA of the CDR3: TGTGCCAGCAGCGTCCAGGGGGCTCTAAATGAGCAGTTCTTC. The encoded protein is CASSVQGALNEQFF.